This T cell receptor (beta chain) was captured by sequencing in a study of blood T cell repertoires in COVID-19. The CDR3 contains 17 residues. V dropped 5 bases and J dropped 3; count of bases not matched to a gene: 8. Looked up from germline, CDR1 is SGHVS and CDR2 is FNYEAQ. Here immunoSEQ multiplex PCR was the method, and the copy in TCRdb shows in-frame clones only, minus some. This table holds some 150,000 clones, around 79% found once. What the recovered Cohort 3 donors had was two negative PCRs, clearance, or symptom resolution. The specimen was PBMCs or T cells enriched from blood (not recorded which). The sequence was collected from a woman aged 45-59 years who had recovered from COVID-19. This chain uses TRBV7-6 with TRBJ2-3; TRBD2 aligns across 13 bases. The CDR3 sequence is CASSPGTSGMVTDTQYF. CDR3 nucleotide sequence: TGTGCCAGCAGCCCAGGGACTAGCGGGATGGTTACAGATACGCAGTATTTT.